This T cell receptor (beta chain) was captured by sequencing in a study of CD8+ T cells in alopecia areata. Findings of the study overall: Patients shared TCRs less clearly than mice did, possibly for HLA-related reasons. The study found higher clonality in lesional than normal scalp, especially in alopecia totalis/universalis.

V was shortened by 3 bases and J by 1 base, with 7 bases between the two germline ends. This CDR3 spans 13 amino acids. Germline assignment: CDR1 KGHSH and CDR2 LQKENI. TCR sequencing used cDNA made by reverse transcription of extracted RNA. TCRdb's table, derived via immunoSEQ multiplex PCR, lists solely in-frame clones and lacks some. This sample carries 170,000 or so clones, approximately 59% of them seen once, and the ten largest clones take 14% to 15%. This clone was observed a few times. The antigen remains unidentified. Alopecia areata patients provided lesional scalp punch biopsies and peripheral blood. Using a FACSAria, the CD4+ and CD8+ T cells were sorted from the PBMCs.

The clonotype comes from a human donor with alopecia areata. The V call is TRBV18, the J call TRBJ2-7, with D unresolved. The sample in question was CD4+ T cells sorted from blood, obtained at week 0. CDR3: CASSPATSYEQYF. The CDR3 DNA reads as TGTGCCAGCTCACCGGCTACATCCTACGAGCAGTACTTC.